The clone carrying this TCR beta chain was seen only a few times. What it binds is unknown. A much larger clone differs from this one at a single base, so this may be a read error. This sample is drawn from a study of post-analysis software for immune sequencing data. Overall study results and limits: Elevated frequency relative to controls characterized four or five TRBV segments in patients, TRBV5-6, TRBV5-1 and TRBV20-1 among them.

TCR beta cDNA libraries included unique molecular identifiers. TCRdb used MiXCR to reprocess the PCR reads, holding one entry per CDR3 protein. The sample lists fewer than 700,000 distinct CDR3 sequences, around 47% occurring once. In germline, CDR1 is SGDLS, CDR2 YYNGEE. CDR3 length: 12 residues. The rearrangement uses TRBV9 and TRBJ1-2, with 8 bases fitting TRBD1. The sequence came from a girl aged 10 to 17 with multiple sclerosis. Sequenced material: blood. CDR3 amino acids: CACSQGAGGYTF. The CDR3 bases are TGTGCCTGCAGCCAGGGGGCAGGAGGCTACACCTTC.